These 13 T cell receptor beta chains were sequenced from one sample in a study of T cells in Graves' hyperthyroidism and ophthalmopathy. Researchers took RNA transcripts and amplified the TCR beta CDR3 regions from them. TCR CDR3 regions were first amplified by RT-PCR with HTBI primers. In TCRdb, the multiplex PCR reads were re-called with MiXCR into one record per CDR3 protein. Of approximately 690,000 distinct CDR3 sequences in the sample, roughly 15% were seen once. The specimen sequenced was blood. All receptors come from a woman in her fifties or sixties with Graves' ophthalmopathy.

V is TRBV6-1 and J is TRBJ2-5; possible D gene TRBD2, 8 bases. Trimming stripped 4 bases from V and 2 bases from J, with 14 bases between. From germline, CDR1 is MNHNS and CDR2 SASEGT. The CDR3 extends over 15 amino acids. The CDR3 DNA is TGTGCCAGCAGTGCCGGGAGGGGGCTACAAGAGACCCAGTACTTC. This gives the protein CASSAGRGLQETQYF.

This clonotype appeared many times. This rearrangement joins TRBV10-3 to TRBJ2-7; 10 nucleotides line up with TRBD2. After removal of 2 bases from V and 4 bases from J, the junction contained 8 bases not matched to a gene. Germline-derived CDR1 and CDR2 are ENHRY and SYGVKD. CDR3 length: 16 residues. This CDR3 reads CAISEPLAGVLYEQYF. The CDR3 nucleotides read TGTGCCATCAGTGAGCCGCTAGCGGGAGTGCTGTACGAGCAGTACTTC.

This clonotype came up a few times. The chain employs TRBV6-1 and TRBJ1-2; D remains unclear. Germline CDR1 and CDR2: MNHNS and SASEGT. CDR3 length: 11 amino acids. V was cut by 5 bases and J by 7 bases, with 8 bases left in between. CDR3 residues: CASSRGIGYTF. The CDR3 nucleotides are TGTGCCAGCAGTCGAGGAATTGGCTACACCTTC.

This clonotype was recorded at least ten times. The rearrangement uses TRBV28 and TRBJ2-1; 7 bases fit TRBD1. The V gene's germline CDR1 is MDHEN and CDR2 SYDVKM. V trimming: 2 bases; J trimming: 8 bases; junction bases outside the gene matches: 6. The CDR3 spans 14 residues. This chain's CDR3 is CASSLAGGLDEQFF. In nucleotides, the CDR3 is TGTGCCAGCAGTTTAGCAGGGGGATTGGATGAGCAGTTCTTC. The full variable domain, in which reference TRBV28 and TRBJ2-1 provide the parts outside the CDR3, is DVKVTQSSRYLVKRTGEKVFLECVQDMDHENMFWYRQDPGLGLRLIYFSYDVKMKEKGDIPEGYSVSREKKERFSLILESASTNQTSMYLCASSLAGGLDEQFFGPGTRLTVL.

The chain employs TRBV4-1 and TRBJ2-7; D is perhaps TRBD2 (5 bases). V shed 0 bases and J shed 3 bases, with 15 bases lying between them. CDR1 and CDR2 (germline): MGHRA, YSYEKL. CDR3 length: 16 amino acids. CDR3 amino acids: CASSQEKRGADYEQYF. DNA for the CDR3: TGCGCCAGCAGCCAAGAGAAACGGGGAGCTGACTACGAGCAGTACTTC.

This clonotype was detected ten times or more. This CDR3 reads CASSDRGDYTEAFF. CDR3 nucleotides: TGTGCCAGCAGTGACAGGGGGGATTACACTGAAGCTTTCTTT. The chain has TRBV6-1 and TRBJ1-1, with 7 nucleotides matching TRBD1. Unmatched junction bases numbered 4, after V lost 3 bases and J lost 3 bases. Germline CDR1 reads MNHNS; CDR2 reads SASEGT. The CDR3 totals 14 residues.

This clonotype was detected ten times or more. The gene calls are TRBV7-9 and TRBJ1-1, with D hard to call. Germline values: CDR1 SEHNR, CDR2 FQNEAQ (reference sequence). Trimming took off 5 bases at V and 1 base at J, with 8 bases between the two ends. CDR3 size: 13 residues. The CDR3 coding sequence is TGTGCCAGCAGCCCCCCGTCGAACACTGAAGCTTTCTTT. This gives the protein CASSPPSNTEAFF.

This clonotype was detected ten times or more. This sequence joins TRBV3-1 and TRBJ1-1; D gene ambiguous. V shed 4 bases and J shed 2 bases, with 14 bases lying between them. CDR1 LGHDT and CDR2 YNNKEL come from the germline V gene (reference sequence). The CDR3 is 15 amino acids. As DNA, the CDR3 is TGTGCCAGCAGCCTCGGTGGAGGGCCCAACACTGAAGCTTTCTTT. Protein sequence: CASSLGGGPNTEAFF.

This clonotype was detected ten times or more. The rearrangement joins TRBV7-2 to TRBJ2-1; D is possibly TRBD1 or TRBD2 (6 bases each). CDR3 length: 12 residues. The germline V and J ends were trimmed by 4 bases and 7 bases, with 8 bases remaining between them. Germline V gene data show CDR1 as SGHTA and CDR2 as FQGNSA. The CDR3 sequence is CASSWRGNEQFF. CDR3 nucleotides: TGTGCCAGCAGCTGGAGGGGGAATGAGCAGTTCTTC.

At least ten counts were recorded for this clonotype. This sequence joins TRBV6-1 and TRBJ2-2; 7 bases fit TRBD1. V dropped 6 bases and J dropped 7; count of bases not matched to a gene: 5. The CDR3 totals 13 residues. Germline lookup yields CDR1 MNHNS and CDR2 SASEGT. As DNA, the CDR3 is TGTGCCAGCAGCCGGACAGGTATCGGGGAGCTGTTTTTT. Protein product: CASSRTGIGELFF.

The table lists this clonotype with a few counts. Being one base from a much bigger clone, this may be a read error. V is TRBV6-5 and J is TRBJ2-1; possibly TRBD2 for D (7 bases). There are 17 residues in the CDR3. Deletions cut 2 bases from V and 0 bases from J, with 14 bases between. Germline values: CDR1 MNHEY, CDR2 SVGAGI. In DNA, the CDR3 is TGTGCCAGCAGTTACCCCGGGGGGCCCCACTCCTACAATGAGCAGTTCTTC. As protein: CASSYPGGPHSYNEQFF.

This clonotype was seen many times. For the CDR3, the DNA is TGTGCCTGGAAAAAACCGGGACAGGGGGCTAGGTTGACTGAAGCTTTCTTT. This sequence encodes CAWKKPGQGARLTEAFF. J is TRBJ1-1 and V is TRBV30; 12 nucleotides match TRBD1. Per the germline V gene, CDR1 is GTSNPN and CDR2 is SVGIG (reference sequence). With 4 bases clipped from V and 5 bases from J, the junction kept 14 bases outside the gene matches. The CDR3 contains 17 residues.

This clonotype came up many times. V usage is TRBV4-1 and J usage is TRBJ2-3; D may be TRBD2 (6 bases). The CDR3 has 16 residues. V shed 1 base and J shed 2 bases, with 13 bases lying between them. Germline CDR1 reads MGHRA; CDR2 reads YSYEKL. The CDR3 is CASSQGLVQNTDTQYF. CDR3 bases: TGCGCCAGCAGCCAAGGACTAGTTCAAAACACAGATACGCAGTATTTT.